The present T cell receptor (beta chain) was sequenced within a study of OX40 agonist ivuxolimab in advanced cancers. As for this clone: Its target is unknown.

TCRdb's copy holds only in-frame clones and misses some; the assay was immunoSEQ multiplex PCR. The sample consists of almost 85,000 clones, roughly 89% of them appearing once. General study points: Expanded clones were, on average, more numerous in CD8+ T cells than in CD4+.

Drawing of blood for sampling happened at baseline, at cycle 4 day 1, and at cycle 7 day 1. Trimming cost V 1 base and J 4 bases; bases outside gene matches: 4. Germline assignment: CDR1 SGDLS and CDR2 YYNGEE. This CDR3 is built from 16 residues. The chain is built from TRBV9 and TRBJ2-3; 12 nucleotides align to TRBD2. The origin of this receptor is an adult with an advanced solid tumor such as melanoma, head and neck, liver or kidney cancer. Sequences were derived from CD4+ or CD8+ T cells sorted from blood, sampled in a trial of the OX40 agonist ivuxolimab. The chain's CDR3 is CASSVMSSGGADTQYF. CDR3 DNA sequence: TGTGCCAGCAGCGTAATGTCTAGCGGGGGGGCAGATACGCAGTATTTT.